Given below is one T cell receptor (beta chain) in context. Its target is unknown. PCR was performed using 60 Vbeta and 13 Jbeta primers. Authors' methods: A later analysis tallied roughly 77 million unique TCR beta chains, some 12 million of them shared. The protocol was immunoSEQ multiplex PCR, while the TCRdb copy is restricted to in-frame clones and leaves out a portion. Clone size and the V and J calls come from that table; the DNA yielded D and trimming. The sample yields approximately 30,000 clones, of which the top ten take up approximately 4%. Trimming removed 6 bases at V and 11 bases at J, with 26 bases between. The length of the CDR3 is 15 residues. CDR1 and CDR2 (germline): MNHNS, SASEGT. This sample was included in a study of cytomegalovirus exposure and HLA in healthy donors. Study summary: Some 85 million unique TCRs from HLA-typed donors were held in an early data release. Whole-study findings and limits: Analysis performed later found about 17,000 TCR beta sequences associated with HLA alleles at 0.05 false discovery rate. Accurate prediction of most subjects' HLA-A and HLA-B alleles from TCR beta sequences was reported.

The sample consisted of PBMCs. V and J are TRBV6-1 and TRBJ2-7; weak D call: TRBD1 (6 bases). The receptor's source is a middle-aged man in good health and CMV-seronegative. CDR3 residues: CASSSPTGYSMLKYF. The CDR3 DNA sequence: TGTGCCAGCAGCAGTCCAACAGGGTACAGCATGCTGAAGTACTTC.